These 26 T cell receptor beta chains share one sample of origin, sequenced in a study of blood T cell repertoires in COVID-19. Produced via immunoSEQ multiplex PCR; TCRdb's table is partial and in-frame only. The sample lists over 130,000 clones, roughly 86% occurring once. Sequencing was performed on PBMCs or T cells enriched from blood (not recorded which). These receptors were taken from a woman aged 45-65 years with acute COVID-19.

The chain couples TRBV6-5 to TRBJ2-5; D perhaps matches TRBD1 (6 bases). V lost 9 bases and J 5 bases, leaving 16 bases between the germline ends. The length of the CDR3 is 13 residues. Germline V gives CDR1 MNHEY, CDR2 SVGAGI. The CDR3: CASDLQGGETQYF. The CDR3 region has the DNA TGTGCCAGTGATTTACAGGGTGGGGAGACCCAGTACTTC.

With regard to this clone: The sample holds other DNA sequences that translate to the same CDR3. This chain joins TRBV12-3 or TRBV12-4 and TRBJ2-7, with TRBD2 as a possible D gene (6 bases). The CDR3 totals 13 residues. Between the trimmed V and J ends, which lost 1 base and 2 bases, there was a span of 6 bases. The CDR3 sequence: CASSLGRAYEQYF. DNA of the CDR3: TGTGCCAGCAGTTTAGGGAGGGCCTACGAGCAGTACTTC.

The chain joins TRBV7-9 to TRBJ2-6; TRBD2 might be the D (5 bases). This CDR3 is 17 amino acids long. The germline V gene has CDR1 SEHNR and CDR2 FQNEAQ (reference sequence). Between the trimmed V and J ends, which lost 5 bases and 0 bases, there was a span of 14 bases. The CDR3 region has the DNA TGTGCCAGCAGCCCCCCAGGAGGAGGCTCTGGGGCCAACGTCCTGACTTTC. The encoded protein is CASSPPGGGSGANVLTF.

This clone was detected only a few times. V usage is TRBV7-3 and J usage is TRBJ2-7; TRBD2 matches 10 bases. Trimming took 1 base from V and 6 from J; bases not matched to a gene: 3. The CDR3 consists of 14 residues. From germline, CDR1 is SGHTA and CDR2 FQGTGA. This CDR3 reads CASSLRASGGEQYF. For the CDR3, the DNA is TGTGCCAGCAGCTTAAGGGCTAGCGGGGGCGAGCAGTACTTC.

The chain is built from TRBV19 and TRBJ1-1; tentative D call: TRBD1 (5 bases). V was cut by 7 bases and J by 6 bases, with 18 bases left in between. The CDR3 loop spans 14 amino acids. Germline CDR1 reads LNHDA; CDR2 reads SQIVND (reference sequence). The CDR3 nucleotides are TGTGCCAGTACTACGGGAGAGGGGTACGCTGAAGCTTTCTTT. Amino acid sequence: CASTTGEGYAEAFF. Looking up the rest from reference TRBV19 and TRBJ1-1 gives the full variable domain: DGGITQSPKYLFRKEGQNVTLSCEQNLNHDAMYWYRQDPGQGLRLIYYSQIVNDFQKGDIAEGYSVSREKKESFPLTVTSAQKNPTAFYLCASTTGEGYAEAFFGQGTRLTVV.

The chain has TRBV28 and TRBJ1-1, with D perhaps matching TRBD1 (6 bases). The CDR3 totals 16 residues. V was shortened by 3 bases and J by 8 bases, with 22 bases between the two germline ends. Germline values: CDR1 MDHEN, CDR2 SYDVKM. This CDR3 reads CASSLGGGSRNKEAFF. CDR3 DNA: TGTGCCAGCAGTTTGGGGGGGGGCTCTCGTAATAAAGAAGCTTTCTTT.

CDR3 protein: CASRTGTGNSPLHF. CDR3 nucleotides: TGTGCCAGCCGAACAGGGACGGGGAATTCACCCCTCCACTTT. This chain joins TRBV25-1 and TRBJ1-6; perhaps TRBD1 as D (6 bases). CDR1 MGHDK and CDR2 SYGVNS come from the germline V gene. Trimming removed 8 bases at V and 7 bases at J, with 15 bases between. The CDR3 sequence is 14 residues long.

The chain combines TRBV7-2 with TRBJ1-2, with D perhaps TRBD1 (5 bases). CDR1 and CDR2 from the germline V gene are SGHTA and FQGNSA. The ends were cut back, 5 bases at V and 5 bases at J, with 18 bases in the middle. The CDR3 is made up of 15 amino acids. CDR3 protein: CASSLSGGAEYGYTF. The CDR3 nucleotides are TGTGCCAGCAGCCTTAGCGGAGGGGCGGAATATGGCTACACCTTC.

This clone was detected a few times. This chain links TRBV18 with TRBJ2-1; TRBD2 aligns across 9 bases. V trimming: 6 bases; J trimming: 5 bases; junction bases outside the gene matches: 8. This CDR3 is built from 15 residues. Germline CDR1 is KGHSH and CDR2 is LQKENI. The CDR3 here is CASSYLTSGNNEQFF. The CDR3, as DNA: TGTGCCAGCTCGTACCTGACTAGCGGCAACAATGAGCAGTTCTTC.

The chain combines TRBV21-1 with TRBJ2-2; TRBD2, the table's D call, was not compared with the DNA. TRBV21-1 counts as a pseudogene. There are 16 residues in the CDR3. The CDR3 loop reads CASSKGLAGGTGELFF. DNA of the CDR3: TGTGCCAGCAGCAAAGGACTAGCGGGAGGCACCGGGGAGCTGTTTTTT.

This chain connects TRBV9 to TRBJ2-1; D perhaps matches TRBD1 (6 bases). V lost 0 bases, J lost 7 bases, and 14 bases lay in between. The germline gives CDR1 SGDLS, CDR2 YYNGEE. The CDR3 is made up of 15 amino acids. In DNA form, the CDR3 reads TGTGCCAGCAGCGTAGATACAGGGTTGGGGAATGAGCAGTTCTTC. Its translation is CASSVDTGLGNEQFF.

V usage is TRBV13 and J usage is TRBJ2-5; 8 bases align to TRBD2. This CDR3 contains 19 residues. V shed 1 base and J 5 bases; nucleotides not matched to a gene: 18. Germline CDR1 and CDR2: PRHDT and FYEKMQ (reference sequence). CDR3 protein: CASSLEPGEREYQGETQYF. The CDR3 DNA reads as TGTGCCAGCAGCTTAGAACCCGGTGAGCGGGAGTACCAGGGTGAGACCCAGTACTTC.

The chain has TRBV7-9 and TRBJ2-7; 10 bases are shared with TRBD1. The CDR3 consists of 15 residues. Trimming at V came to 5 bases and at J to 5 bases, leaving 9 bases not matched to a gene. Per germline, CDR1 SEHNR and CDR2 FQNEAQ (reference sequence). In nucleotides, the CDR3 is TGTGCCAGCAGCGATACCGGGACAGGGGCGAACGAGCAGTACTTC. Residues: CASSDTGTGANEQYF.

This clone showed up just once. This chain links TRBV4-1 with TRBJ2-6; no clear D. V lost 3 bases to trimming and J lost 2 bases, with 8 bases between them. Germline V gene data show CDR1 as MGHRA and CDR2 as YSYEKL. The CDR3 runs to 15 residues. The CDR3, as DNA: TGCGCCAGCAGCCAGTTCCTCGCTGGGGCCAACGTCCTGACTTTC. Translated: CASSQFLAGANVLTF.

CDR3 sequence reads: CASSLVPGAPEAFF. CDR3 bases: TGTGCCAGCAGCTTAGTTCCAGGGGCCCCTGAAGCTTTCTTT. V and J are TRBV7-8 and TRBJ1-1; a weak D match, TRBD1 (6 bases). V was clipped by 1 base and J by 6 bases, with 12 bases between them. Germline loops: CDR1 SGHVS, CDR2 FQNEAQ. This CDR3 has 14 amino acids.

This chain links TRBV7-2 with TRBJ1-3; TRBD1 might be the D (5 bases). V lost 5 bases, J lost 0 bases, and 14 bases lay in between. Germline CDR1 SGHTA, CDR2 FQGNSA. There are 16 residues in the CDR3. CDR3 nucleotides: TGTGCCAGCAGCGGGATTCAGGGCCTCTCTGGAAACACCATATATTTT. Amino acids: CASSGIQGLSGNTIYF.

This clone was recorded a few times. The CDR3 sequence is CASASGGTDSYEQYF. DNA of the CDR3: TGTGCTAGTGCTTCGGGGGGGACAGACTCCTACGAGCAGTACTTC. This chain connects TRBV12-5 to TRBJ2-7, with a weak D call TRBD2 (8 bases). CDR3 length equals 15 residues. V lost 7 bases to trimming and J lost 0 bases, with 16 bases between them. In germline, CDR1 is LGHNT, CDR2 FRNRAP.

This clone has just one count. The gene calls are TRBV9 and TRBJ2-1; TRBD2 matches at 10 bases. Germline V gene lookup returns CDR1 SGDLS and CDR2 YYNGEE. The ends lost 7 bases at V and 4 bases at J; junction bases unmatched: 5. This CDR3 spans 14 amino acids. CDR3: CASSRTSGYNEQFF. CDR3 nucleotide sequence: TGTGCCAGCTCACGGACTAGCGGTTACAATGAGCAGTTCTTC.

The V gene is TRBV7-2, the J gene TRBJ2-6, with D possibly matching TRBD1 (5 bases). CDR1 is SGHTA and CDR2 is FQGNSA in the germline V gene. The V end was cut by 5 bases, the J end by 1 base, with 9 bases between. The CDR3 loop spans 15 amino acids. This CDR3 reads CASSNQGSGANVLTF. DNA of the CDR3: TGTGCCAGCAGCAATCAGGGATCTGGGGCCAACGTCCTGACTTTC.

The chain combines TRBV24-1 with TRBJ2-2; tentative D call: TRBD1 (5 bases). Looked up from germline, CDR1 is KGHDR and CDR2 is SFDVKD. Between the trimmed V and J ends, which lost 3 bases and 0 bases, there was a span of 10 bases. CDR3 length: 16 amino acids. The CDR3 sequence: CATSDRGAANTGELFF. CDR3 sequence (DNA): TGTGCCACCAGTGATAGGGGCGCCGCGAACACCGGGGAGCTGTTTTTT.

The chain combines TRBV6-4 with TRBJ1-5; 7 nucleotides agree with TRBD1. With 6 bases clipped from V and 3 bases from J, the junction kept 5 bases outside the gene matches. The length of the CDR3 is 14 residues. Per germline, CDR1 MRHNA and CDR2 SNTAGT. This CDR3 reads CASSPQGNNQPQHF. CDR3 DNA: TGTGCCAGCAGCCCACAGGGGAACAATCAGCCCCAGCATTTT.

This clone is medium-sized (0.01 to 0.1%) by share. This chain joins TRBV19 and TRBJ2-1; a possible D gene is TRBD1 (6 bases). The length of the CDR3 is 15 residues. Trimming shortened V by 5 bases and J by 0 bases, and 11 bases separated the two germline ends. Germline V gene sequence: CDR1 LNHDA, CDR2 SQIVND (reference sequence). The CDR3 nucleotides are TGTGCCAGTAGTCCCGACAGGAGCTCCTACAATGAGCAGTTCTTC. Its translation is CASSPDRSSYNEQFF.

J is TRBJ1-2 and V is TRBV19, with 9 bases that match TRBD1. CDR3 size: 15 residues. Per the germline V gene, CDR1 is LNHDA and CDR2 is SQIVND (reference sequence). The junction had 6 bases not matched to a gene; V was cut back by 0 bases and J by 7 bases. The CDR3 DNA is TGTGCCAGTAGTATAGATGGGACAGGGTCCTCTGGCTACACCTTC. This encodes CASSIDGTGSSGYTF.

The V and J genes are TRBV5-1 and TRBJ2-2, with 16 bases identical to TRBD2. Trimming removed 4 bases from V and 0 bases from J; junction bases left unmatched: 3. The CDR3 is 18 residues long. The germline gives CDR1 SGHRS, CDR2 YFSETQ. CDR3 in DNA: TGCGCCAGCAGCACCGGGACTAGCGGGGGGGCGAACACCGGGGAGCTGTTTTTT. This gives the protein CASSTGTSGGANTGELFF.

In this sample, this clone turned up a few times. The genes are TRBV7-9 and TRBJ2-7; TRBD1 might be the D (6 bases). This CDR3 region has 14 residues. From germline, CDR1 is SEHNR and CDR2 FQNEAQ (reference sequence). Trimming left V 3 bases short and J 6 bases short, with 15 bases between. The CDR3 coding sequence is TGTGCCAGCAGCTTTGGGGGCATTAATGGCGAGCAGTACTTC. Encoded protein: CASSFGGINGEQYF.

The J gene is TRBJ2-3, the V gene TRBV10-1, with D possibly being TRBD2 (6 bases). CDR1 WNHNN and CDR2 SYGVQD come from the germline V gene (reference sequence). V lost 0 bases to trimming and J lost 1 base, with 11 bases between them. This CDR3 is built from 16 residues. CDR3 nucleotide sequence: TGCGCCAGCAGTGAGTCGGGGGGAGCAGGCACAGATACGCAGTATTTT. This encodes CASSESGGAGTDTQYF.